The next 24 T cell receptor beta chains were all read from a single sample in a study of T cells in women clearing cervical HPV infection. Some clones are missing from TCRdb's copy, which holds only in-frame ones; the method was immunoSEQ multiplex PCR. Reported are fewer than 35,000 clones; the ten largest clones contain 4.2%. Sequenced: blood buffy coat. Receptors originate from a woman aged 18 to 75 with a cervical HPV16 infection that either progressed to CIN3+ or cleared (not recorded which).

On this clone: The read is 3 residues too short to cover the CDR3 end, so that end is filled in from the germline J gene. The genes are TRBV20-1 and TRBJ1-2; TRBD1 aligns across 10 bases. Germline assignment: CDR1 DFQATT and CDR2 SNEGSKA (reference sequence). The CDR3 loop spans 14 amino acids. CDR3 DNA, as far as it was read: TGCAGTGCTACTCCTATTGACAGGGGGCGAGGC. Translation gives CSATPIDRGRG. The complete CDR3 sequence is CSATPIDRGRGYTF.

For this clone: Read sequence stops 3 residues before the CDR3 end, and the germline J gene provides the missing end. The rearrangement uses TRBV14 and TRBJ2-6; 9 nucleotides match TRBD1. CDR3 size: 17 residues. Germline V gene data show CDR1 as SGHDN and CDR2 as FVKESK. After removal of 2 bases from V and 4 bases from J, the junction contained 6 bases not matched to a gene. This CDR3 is CASSQLTGGWGANVLTF. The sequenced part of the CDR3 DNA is TGTGCCAGCAGCCAACTGACAGGGGGGTGGGGGGCCAACGTC. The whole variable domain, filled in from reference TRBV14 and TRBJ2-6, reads EAGVTQFPSHSVIEKGQTVTLRCDPISGHDNLYWYRRVMGKEIKFLLHFVKESKQDESGMPNNRFLAERTGGTYSTLKVQPAELEDSGVYFCASSQLTGGWGANVLTFGAGSRLTVL.

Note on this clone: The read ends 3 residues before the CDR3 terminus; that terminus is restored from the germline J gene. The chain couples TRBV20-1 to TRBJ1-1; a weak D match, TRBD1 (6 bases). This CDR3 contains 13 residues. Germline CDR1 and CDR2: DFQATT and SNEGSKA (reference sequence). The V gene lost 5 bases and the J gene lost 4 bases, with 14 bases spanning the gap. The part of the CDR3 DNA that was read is TGCAGTGCTTGGGGGGGCGCGGGCACTGAA. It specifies CSAWGGAGTE. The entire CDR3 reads CSAWGGAGTEAFF.

The CDR3 is CSARDVGGSSPLHF. The CDR3 DNA, read in part, is TGCAGTGCTAGAGATGTCGGGGGAAGTTCACCC. This sequence joins TRBV20-1 and TRBJ1-6; maybe TRBD1 (5 bases). The CDR3 is cut off 3 residues early in the read; its end comes from the germline J gene. Germline CDR1 is DFQATT and CDR2 is SNEGSKA (reference sequence). V was pared by 0 bases and J by 9 bases, with 12 bases between. The CDR3 covers 14 residues.

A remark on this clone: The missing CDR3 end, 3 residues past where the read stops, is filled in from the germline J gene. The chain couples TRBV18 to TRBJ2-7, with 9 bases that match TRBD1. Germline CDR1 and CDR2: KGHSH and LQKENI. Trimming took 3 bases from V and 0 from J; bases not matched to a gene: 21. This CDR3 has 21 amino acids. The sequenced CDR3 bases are TGTGCCAGCTCACCGCAAACAGGGGGCCCACGGGAGAGTCTCGGCTCCTACGAG. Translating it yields CASSPQTGGPRESLGSYE. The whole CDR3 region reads CASSPQTGGPRESLGSYEQYF.

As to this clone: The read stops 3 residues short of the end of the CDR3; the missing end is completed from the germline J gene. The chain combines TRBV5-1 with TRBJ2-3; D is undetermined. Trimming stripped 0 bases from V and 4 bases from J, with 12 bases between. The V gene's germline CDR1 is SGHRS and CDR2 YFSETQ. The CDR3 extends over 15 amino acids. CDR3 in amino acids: CASSLGGDFSDTQYF. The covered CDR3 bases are TGCGCCAGCAGCTTGGGCGGAGATTTCTCAGATACG.

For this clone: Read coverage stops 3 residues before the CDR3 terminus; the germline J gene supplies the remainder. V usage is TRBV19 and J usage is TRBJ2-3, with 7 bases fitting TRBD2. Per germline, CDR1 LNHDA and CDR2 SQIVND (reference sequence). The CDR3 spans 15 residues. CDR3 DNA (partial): TGTGCCAGTAGTCCCAATGGACTAGGTCAAGAGACG. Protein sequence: CASSPNGLGQET. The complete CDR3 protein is CASSPNGLGQETQYF.

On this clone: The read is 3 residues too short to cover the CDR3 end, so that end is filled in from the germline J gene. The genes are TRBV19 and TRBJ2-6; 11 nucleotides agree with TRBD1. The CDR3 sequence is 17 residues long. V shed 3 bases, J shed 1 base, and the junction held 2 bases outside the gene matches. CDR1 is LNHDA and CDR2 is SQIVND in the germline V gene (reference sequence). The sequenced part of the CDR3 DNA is TGTGCCAGTAGTATGGGACAGGGGGTTTCTGGGGCCAACGTC. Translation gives CASSMGQGVSGANV. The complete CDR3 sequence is CASSMGQGVSGANVLTF.

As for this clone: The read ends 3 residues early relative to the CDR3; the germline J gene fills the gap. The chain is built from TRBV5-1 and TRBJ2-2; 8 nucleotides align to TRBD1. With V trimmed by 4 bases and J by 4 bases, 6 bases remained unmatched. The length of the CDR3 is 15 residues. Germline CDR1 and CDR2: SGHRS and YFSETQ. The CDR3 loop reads CASSGRTGLTGELFF. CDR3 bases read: TGCGCCAGCAGCGGCCGGACAGGGCTCACCGGGGAG.

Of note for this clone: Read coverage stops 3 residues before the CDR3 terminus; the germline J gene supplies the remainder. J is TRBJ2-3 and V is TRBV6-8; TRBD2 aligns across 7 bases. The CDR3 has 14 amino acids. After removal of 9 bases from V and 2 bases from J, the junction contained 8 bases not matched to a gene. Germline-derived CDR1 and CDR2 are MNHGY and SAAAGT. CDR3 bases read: TGTGCCAGGAACCCTAGCGGCCTCACAGATACG. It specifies CARNPSGLTDT. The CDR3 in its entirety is CARNPSGLTDTQYF.

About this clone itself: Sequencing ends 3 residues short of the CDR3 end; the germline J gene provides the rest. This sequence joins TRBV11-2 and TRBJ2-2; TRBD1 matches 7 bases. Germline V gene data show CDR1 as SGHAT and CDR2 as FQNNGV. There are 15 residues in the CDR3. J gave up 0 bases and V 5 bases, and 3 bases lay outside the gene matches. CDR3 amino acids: CASSPTGTNTGELFF. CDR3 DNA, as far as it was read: TGTGCCAGCAGCCCGACAGGGACGAACACCGGGGAG.

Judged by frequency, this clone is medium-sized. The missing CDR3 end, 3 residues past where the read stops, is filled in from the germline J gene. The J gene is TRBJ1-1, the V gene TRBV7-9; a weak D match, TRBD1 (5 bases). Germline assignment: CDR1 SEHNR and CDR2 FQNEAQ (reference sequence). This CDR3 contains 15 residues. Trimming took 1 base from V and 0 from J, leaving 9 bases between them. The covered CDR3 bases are TGTGCCAGCAGCTTAGAGGCAGGGCTGAACACTGAA. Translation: CASSLEAGLNTE. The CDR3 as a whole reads CASSLEAGLNTEAFF.

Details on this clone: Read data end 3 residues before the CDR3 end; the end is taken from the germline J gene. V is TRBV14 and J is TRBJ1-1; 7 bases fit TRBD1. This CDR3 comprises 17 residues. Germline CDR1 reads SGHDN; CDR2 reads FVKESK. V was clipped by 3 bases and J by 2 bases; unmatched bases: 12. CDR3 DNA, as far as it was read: TGTGCCAGCAGCCAGACGTCGTACAGGGGCGCTAACACTGAA. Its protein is CASSQTSYRGANTE. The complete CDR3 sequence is CASSQTSYRGANTEAFF.

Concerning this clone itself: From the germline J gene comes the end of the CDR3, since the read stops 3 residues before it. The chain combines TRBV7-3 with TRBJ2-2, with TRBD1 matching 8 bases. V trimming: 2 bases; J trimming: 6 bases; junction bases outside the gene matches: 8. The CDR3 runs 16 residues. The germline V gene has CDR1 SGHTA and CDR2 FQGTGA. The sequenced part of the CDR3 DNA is TGTGCCAGCAGCTTAGCGACAGGGGACCCTCCCGGGGAG. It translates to CASSLATGDPPGE. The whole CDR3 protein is CASSLATGDPPGELFF. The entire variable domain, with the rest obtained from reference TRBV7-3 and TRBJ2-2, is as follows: GAGVSQTPSNKVTEKGKYVELRCDPISGHTALYWYRQSLGQGPEFLIYFQGTGAADDSGLPNDRFFAVRPEGSVSTLKIQRTERGDSAVYLCASSLATGDPPGELFFGEGSRLTVL.

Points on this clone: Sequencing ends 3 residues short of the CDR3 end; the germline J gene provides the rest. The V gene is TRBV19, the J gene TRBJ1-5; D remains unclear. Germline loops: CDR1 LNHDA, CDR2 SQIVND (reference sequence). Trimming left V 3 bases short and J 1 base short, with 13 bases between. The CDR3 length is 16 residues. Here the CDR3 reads CASSIPRGASNQPQHF. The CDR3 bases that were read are TGTGCCAGTAGTATCCCCCGGGGTGCCAGCAATCAGCCC.

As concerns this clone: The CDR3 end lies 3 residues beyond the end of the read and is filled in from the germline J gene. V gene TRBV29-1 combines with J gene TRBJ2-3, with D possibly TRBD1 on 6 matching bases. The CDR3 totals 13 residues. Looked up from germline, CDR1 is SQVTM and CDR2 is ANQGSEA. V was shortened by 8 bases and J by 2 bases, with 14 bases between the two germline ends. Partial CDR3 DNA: TGCAGCCTGAGGGGGACCATCACAGATACG. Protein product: CSLRGTITDT. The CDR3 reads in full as CSLRGTITDTQYF.

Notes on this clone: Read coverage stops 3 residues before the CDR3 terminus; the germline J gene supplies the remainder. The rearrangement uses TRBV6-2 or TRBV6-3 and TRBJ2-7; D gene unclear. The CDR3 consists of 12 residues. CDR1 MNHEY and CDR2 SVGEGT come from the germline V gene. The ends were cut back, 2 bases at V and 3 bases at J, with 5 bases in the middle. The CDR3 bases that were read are TGTGCCAGCAGTTACGGCATCTACGAG. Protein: CASSYGIYE. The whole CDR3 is CASSYGIYEQYF.

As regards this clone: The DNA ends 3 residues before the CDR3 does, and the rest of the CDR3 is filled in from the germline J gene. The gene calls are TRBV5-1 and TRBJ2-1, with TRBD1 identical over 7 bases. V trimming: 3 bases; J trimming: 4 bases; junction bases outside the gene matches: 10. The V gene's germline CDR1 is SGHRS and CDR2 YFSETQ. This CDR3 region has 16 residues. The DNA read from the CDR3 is TGCGCCAGCAGCTCGGGACAGCTAGGGGTTTACAATGAG. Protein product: CASSSGQLGVYNE. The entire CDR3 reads CASSSGQLGVYNEQFF.

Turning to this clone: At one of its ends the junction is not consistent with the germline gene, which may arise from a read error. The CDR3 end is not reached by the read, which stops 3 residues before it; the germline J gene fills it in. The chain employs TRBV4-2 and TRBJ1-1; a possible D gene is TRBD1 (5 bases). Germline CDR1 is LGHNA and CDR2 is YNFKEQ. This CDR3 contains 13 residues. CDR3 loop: CASSQDRGSEAFF. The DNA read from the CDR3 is TGCGCCAGCAGCCAAGATAGGGGTTCCGAA.

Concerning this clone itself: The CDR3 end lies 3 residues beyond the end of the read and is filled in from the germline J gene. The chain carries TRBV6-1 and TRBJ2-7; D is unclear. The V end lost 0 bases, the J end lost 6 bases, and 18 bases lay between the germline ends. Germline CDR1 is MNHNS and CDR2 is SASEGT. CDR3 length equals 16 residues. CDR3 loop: CASSEALAHATSEQYF. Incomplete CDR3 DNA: TGTGCCAGCAGTGAAGCGCTTGCGCACGCCACCTCCGAG.

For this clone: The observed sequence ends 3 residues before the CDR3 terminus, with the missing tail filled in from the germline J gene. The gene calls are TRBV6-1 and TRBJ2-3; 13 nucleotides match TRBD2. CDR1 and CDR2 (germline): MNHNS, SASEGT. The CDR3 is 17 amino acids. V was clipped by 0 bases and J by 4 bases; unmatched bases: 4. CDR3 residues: CASSEARLAGGADTQYF. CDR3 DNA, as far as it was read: TGTGCCAGCAGTGAAGCCCGACTAGCGGGAGGAGCAGATACG.

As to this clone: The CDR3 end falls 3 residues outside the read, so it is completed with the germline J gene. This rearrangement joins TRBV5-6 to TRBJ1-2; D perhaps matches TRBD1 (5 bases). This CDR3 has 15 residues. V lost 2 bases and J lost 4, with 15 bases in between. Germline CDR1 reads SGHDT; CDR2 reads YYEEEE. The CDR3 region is CASSFSAGRGYGYTF. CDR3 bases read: TGTGCCAGCAGCTTTTCGGCGGGGCGGGGCTATGGC.

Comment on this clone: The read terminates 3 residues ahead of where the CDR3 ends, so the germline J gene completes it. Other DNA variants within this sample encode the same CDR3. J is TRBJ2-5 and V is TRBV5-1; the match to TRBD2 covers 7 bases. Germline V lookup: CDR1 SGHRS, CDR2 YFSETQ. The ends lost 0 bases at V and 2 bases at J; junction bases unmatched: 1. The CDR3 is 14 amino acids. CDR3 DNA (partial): TGCGCCAGCAGCTTGGGCGGGGGACAAGAGACC. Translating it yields CASSLGGGQET. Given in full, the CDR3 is CASSLGGGQETQYF.

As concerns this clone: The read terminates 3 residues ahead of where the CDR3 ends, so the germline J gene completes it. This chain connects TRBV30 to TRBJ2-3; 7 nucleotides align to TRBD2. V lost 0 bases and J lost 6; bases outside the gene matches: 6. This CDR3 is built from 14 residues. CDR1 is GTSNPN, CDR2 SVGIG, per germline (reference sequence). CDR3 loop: CAWSVRGSPDTQYF. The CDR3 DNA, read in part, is TGTGCCTGGAGTGTACGCGGGAGTCCCGATACG.